The text below deals with one TCR beta chain. Germline V gene lookup returns CDR1 SGHRS and CDR2 YFSETQ. This CDR3 spans 16 amino acids. Trimming removed 4 bases from V and 6 bases from J; junction bases left unmatched: 12. Only in-frame clones appear in the TCRdb table, and some are missing; sequencing was by immunoSEQ multiplex PCR. There are hundreds of thousands of clones in the sample; approximately 85% occur only once, and 2.5% to 3.5% lies in the top ten. This sample stems from a study of Ad26.COV2.S vaccination and SARS-CoV-2 variants. Treatment defined: roughly 20 received Ad26.COV2.S at low or high dose, single or two shots; about 5 received placebo; per-sample allocation not given. The samples date from day 63 after the first vaccine or placebo injection.

V gene TRBV5-1 combines with J gene TRBJ2-1; TRBD1 aligns across 8 bases. This clonotype originated in a person aged 18 to 65 who received the Ad26.COV2.S COVID-19 vaccine or a placebo. The sample in question was peripheral blood, obtained in a trial of Ad26.COV2.S vaccine versus placebo. The CDR3 is CASSASGGAPFNEQFF. The CDR3 region has the DNA TGCGCCAGCAGCGCATCAGGGGGCGCCCCTTTCAATGAGCAGTTCTTC. Full variable domain (missing parts from reference TRBV5-1 and TRBJ2-1): KAGVTQTPRYLIKTRGQQVTLSCSPISGHRSVSWYQQTPGQGLQFLFEYFSETQRNKGNFPGRFSGRQFSNSRSEMNVSTLELGDSALYLCASSASGGAPFNEQFFGPGTRLTVL.